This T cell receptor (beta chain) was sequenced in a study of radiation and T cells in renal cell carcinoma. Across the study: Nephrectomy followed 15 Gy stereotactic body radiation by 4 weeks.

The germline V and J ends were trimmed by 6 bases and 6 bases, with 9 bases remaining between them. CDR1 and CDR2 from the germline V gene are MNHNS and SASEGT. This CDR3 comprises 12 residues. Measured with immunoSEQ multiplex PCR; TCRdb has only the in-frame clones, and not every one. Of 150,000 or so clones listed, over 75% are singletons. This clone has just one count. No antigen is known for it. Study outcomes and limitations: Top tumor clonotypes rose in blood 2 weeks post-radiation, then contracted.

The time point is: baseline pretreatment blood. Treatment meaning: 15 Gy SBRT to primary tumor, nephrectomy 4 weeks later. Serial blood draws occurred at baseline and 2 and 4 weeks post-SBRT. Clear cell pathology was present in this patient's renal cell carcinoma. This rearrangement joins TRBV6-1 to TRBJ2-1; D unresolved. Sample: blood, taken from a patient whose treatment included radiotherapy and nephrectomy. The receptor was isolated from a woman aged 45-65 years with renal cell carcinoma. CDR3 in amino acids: CASSGRRNEQFF. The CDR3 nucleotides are TGTGCCAGCAGCGGACGCCGCAATGAGCAGTTCTTC.